This T cell receptor beta chain originates from a study of blood T cell repertoires in COVID-19. Study-level information: COVID-19 samples, acute and convalescent, were from the United States, Italy and Spain. Nucleic acid was either cDNA or gDNA, and it came from T cells, B-cell-depleted T cells, or PBMCs.

CDR3 size: 17 residues. CDR1 and CDR2 (germline): LNHDA, SQIVND (reference sequence). After removal of 5 bases from V and 6 bases from J, the junction contained 12 bases not matched to a gene. The authors' processing: By means of reference gene primer amplification, nucleated cell counts were estimated. Libraries were prepared by immunoSEQ multiplex PCR; TCRdb keeps only in-frame clonotypes and omits some of them. That table gives V, J and clone size, and the DNA gave D and trimming. Counted here are fewer than 180,000 clones, approximately 88% occurring once; the ten biggest clones make up less than 2.5%.

The sequencing input was peripheral blood. The chain combines TRBV19 with TRBJ2-2; TRBD1 matches at 10 bases. The source of this sequence is a man between 70 and 80 years old with acute or convalescent COVID-19. The CDR3 sequence: CASSSYPGTGDPGELFF. As DNA, the CDR3 is TGTGCCAGTAGTTCTTACCCCGGGACAGGGGACCCCGGGGAGCTGTTTTTT.